This TCR beta chain is from a study of blood T cell repertoires in COVID-19. Study overall: Some COVID-19 samples were acute and others convalescent; all came from the United States, Italy and Spain. Nucleic acid was either cDNA or gDNA, and it came from T cells, B-cell-depleted T cells, or PBMCs.

In this sample, this clone turned up a few times. Original processing notes: Amplification of reference gene primers provided the estimated nucleated cell counts. Sequenced by immunoSEQ multiplex PCR; TCRdb stores in-frame clones only, minus some. The DNA gave D and trimming, while V, J and clone size come from that table. This table has about 230,000 clones, less than 90% appearing once. CDR3 length: 15 amino acids. Trimming removed 3 bases from V and 2 bases from J; junction bases left unmatched: 1. The germline V gene has CDR1 SGDLS and CDR2 YYNGEE. The V and J genes are TRBV9 and TRBJ2-1, with 11 nucleotides matching TRBD2. The material sequenced was peripheral blood. The origin of this receptor is a woman in her 70s with active or convalescent COVID-19. The CDR3 DNA reads TGTGCCAGCAGCGGGGGACTAGCGGCCTACAATGAGCAGTTCTTC. This translates into CASSGGLAAYNEQFF.